This note documents a single T cell receptor beta chain sequence. Its antigen is undetermined. The data stem from a study of blood T cells in healthy people across ages. General study points: Both higher diversity and more naive CD4+ cells marked long-lived donors when set against aged donors.

Sample-barcoded 5' priming and a J-beta primer mix drove a second PCR of about 6 to 12 cycles. Each cDNA molecule was tagged by a template-switch adaptor with 12 random nucleotides. MiXCR was run by TCRdb on the 5' RACE reads, yielding one entry per CDR3 protein. This table holds 380,000 or so distinct CDR3 sequences, about half found once. The sample providers were healthy Caucasian people from Russia, aged roughly 6 to 90. The receptor was derived from a man aged 60-69 years in good health. Sequencing was carried out using blood.

The CDR3 sequence is CSARDWDRSTDTQYF. CDR3 DNA: TGCAGTGCTAGAGATTGGGACAGAAGCACAGATACGCAGTATTTT. The chain has TRBV20-1 and TRBJ2-3, with 7 positions matching TRBD1. Germline CDR1 and CDR2: DFQATT and SNEGSKA (reference sequence). This CDR3 is built from 15 residues. V shed 0 bases, J shed 0 bases, and the junction held 3 bases outside the gene matches.